This T cell receptor (beta chain) is drawn from a study of monozygotic twins with inflammatory bowel disease. The UMIs contained a 6-nucleotide sample barcode. They were added by template switching during cDNA synthesis. Following a re-call of the 5' RACE reads, TCRdb has one entry per CDR3 protein and lacks DNA. Recorded for this sample: around 370,000 distinct CDR3 sequences. Germline loops: CDR1 MNHEY, CDR2 SVGEGT. The CDR3 sequence is 14 residues long. The receptor was isolated from a human donor with ulcerative colitis or Crohn's disease, or a healthy co-twin of an affected twin (not recorded which). The sequenced sample was blood. This chain connects TRBV6-2 or TRBV6-3 to TRBJ2-7; TCRdb names TRBD1, which stays unverified in the absence of DNA. CDR3 protein: CASTPTGWSYEQYF.